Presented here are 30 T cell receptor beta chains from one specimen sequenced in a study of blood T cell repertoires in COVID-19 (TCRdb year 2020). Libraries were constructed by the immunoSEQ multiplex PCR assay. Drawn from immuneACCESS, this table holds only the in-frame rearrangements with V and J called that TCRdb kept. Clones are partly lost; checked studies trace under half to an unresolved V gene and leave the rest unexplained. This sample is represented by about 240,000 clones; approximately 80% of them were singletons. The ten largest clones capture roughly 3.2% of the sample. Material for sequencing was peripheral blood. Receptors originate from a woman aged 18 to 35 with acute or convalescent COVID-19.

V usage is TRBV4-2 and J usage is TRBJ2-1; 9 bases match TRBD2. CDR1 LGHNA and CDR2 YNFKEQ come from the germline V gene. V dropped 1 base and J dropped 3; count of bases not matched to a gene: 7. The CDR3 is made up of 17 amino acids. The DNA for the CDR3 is TGTGCCAGCAGCCAAGTCGAAGCGGGAGGCCTCTACAATGAGCAGTTCTTC. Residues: CASSQVEAGGLYNEQFF.

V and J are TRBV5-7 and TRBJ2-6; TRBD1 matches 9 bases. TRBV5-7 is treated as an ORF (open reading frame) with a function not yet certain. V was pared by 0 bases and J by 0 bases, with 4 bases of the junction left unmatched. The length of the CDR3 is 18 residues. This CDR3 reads CASSLVQGALSGANVLTF. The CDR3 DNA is TGTGCCAGCAGCTTGGTACAGGGGGCCCTCTCTGGGGCCAACGTCCTGACTTTC.

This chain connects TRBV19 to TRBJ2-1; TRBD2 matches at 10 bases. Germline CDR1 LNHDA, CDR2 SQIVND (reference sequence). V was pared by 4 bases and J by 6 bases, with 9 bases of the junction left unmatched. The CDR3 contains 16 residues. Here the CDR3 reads CASSKGGSGRGNEQFF. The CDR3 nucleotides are TGTGCCAGTAGTAAAGGGGGGAGCGGGAGGGGCAATGAGCAGTTCTTC. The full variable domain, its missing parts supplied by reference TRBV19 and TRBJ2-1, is DGGITQSPKYLFRKEGQNVTLSCEQNLNHDAMYWYRQDPGQGLRLIYYSQIVNDFQKGDIAEGYSVSREKKESFPLTVTSAQKNPTAFYLCASSKGGSGRGNEQFFGPGTRLTVL.

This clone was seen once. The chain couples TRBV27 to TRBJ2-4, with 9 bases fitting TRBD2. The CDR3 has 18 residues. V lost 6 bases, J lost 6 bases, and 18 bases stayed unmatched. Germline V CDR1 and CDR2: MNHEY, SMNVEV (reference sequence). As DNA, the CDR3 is TGTGCCAGCAGACAAAGAGGGACTAGCTTATTTCCCCTAAACATTCAGTACTTC. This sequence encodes CASRQRGTSLFPLNIQYF.

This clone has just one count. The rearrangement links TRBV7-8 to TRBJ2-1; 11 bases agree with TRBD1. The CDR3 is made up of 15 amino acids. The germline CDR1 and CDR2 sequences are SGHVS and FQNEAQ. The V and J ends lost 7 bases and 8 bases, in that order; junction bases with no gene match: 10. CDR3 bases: TGTGCCAGCAAATCAGGGACAGGGGGGTTCCATGAGCAGTTCTTC. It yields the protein CASKSGTGGFHEQFF.

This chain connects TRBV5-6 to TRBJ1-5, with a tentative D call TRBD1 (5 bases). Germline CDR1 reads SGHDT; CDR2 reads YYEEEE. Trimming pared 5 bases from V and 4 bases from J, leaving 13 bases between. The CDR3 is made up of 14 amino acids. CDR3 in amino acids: CASSLGGGNQPQHF. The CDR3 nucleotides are TGTGCCAGCAGTCTGGGGGGAGGGAATCAGCCCCAGCATTTT.

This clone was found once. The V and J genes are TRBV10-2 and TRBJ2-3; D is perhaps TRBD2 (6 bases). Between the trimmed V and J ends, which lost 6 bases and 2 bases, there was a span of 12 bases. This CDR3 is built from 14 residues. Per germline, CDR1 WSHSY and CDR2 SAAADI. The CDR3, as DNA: TGCGCCAGCAGAGCGGGCAGTTACACAGATACGCAGTATTTT. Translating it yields CASRAGSYTDTQYF.

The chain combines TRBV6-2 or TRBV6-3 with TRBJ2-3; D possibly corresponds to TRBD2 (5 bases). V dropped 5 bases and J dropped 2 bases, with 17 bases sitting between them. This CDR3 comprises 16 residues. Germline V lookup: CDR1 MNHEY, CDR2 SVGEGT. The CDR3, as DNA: TGTGCCAGCAGTCGCGCGGGTCTTTCGCCCACAGATACGCAGTATTTT. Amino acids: CASSRAGLSPTDTQYF.

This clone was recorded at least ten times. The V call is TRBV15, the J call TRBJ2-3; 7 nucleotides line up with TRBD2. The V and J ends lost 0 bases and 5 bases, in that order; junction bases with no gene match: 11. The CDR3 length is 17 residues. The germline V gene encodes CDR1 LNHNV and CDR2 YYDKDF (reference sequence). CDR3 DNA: TGTGCCACCAGCAGAGAAGCGGAGGTAGCGGGTCTAGATACGCAGTATTTT. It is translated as CATSREAEVAGLDTQYF.

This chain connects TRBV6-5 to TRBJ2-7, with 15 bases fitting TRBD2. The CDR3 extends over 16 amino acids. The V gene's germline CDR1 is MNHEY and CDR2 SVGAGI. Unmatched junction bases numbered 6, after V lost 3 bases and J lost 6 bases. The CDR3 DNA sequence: TGTGCCAGCAGTTATAGTTCGGGACTAGCGGGAGGCGAGCAGTACTTC. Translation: CASSYSSGLAGGEQYF.

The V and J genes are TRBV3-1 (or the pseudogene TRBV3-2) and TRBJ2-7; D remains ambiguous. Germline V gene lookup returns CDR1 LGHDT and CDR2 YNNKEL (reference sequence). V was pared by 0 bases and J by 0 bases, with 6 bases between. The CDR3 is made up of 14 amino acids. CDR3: CASSQEGSSYEQYF. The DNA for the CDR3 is TGTGCCAGCAGCCAAGAGGGCTCCTCCTACGAGCAGTACTTC.

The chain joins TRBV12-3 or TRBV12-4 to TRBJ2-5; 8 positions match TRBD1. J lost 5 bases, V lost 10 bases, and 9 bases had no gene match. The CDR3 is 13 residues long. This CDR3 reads CATGSGGGETQYF. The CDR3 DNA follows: TGTGCCACCGGCTCAGGGGGCGGGGAGACCCAGTACTTC.

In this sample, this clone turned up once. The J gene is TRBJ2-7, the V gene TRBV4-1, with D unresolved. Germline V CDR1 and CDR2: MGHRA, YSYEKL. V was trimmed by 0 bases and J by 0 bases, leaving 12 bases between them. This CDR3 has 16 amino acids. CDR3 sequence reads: CASSQDWQSSSYEQYF. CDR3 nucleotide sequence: TGCGCCAGCAGCCAAGATTGGCAATCTAGCTCCTACGAGCAGTACTTC.

CDR3 in DNA: TGTGCCAGTAGTAAGGGGACTAGCGGGAGGAACACCGGGGAGCTGTTTTTT. It translates to CASSKGTSGRNTGELFF. This chain links TRBV19 with TRBJ2-2, with TRBD2 identical over 14 bases. Germline trimming cut 4 bases from V and 1 base from J; bases unmatched to any gene: 2. The CDR3 contains 17 residues. Per the germline V gene, CDR1 is LNHDA and CDR2 is SQIVND (reference sequence). The complete variable domain, with remaining parts taken from reference TRBV19 and TRBJ2-2, reads DGGITQSPKYLFRKEGQNVTLSCEQNLNHDAMYWYRQDPGQGLRLIYYSQIVNDFQKGDIAEGYSVSREKKESFPLTVTSAQKNPTAFYLCASSKGTSGRNTGELFFGEGSRLTVL.

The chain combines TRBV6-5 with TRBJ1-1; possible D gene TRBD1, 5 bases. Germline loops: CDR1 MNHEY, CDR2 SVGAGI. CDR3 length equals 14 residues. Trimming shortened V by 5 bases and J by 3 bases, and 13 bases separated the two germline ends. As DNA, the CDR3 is TGTGCCAGCAGTAGACCGACAGAGCACACTGAAGCTTTCTTT. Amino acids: CASSRPTEHTEAFF.

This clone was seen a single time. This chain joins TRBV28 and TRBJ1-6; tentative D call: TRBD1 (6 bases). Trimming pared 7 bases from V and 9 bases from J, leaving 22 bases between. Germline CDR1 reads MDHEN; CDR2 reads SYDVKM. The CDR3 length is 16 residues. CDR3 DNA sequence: TGTGCCAGCATCGCTTATCGAAAACAGGGTACTTCACCCCTCCACTTT. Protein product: CASIAYRKQGTSPLHF.

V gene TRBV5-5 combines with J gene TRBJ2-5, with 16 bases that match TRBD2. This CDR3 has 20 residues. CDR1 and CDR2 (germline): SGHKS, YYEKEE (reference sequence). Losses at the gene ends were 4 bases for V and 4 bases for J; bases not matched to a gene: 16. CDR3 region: CASSGLSRGLAGGSRETQYF. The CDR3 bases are TGTGCCAGCAGCGGCCTGAGTAGGGGACTAGCGGGAGGGAGTCGAGAGACCCAGTACTTC.

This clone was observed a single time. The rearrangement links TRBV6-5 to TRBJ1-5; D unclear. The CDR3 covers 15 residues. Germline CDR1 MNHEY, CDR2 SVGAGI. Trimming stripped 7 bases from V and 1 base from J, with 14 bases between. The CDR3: CASMPSGVSNQPQHF. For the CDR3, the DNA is TGTGCCAGCATGCCGAGTGGAGTAAGCAATCAGCCCCAGCATTTT.

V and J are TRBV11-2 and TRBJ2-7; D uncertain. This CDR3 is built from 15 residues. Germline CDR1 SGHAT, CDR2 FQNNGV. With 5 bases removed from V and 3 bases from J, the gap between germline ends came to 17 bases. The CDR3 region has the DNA TGTGCCAGCAGCGCAAAACTATTACCCCTCTACGAGCAGTACTTC. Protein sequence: CASSAKLLPLYEQYF.

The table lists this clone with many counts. CDR3: CASSSGGTQYF. In nucleotides, the CDR3 is TGTGCCAGCAGCTCAGGAGGGACCCAGTACTTC. V gene TRBV7-2 combines with J gene TRBJ2-5, with D tentatively TRBD2 (5 bases). Germline values: CDR1 SGHTA, CDR2 FQGNSA. CDR3 length: 11 amino acids. The V gene lost 4 bases and the J gene lost 7 bases, with 7 bases spanning the gap.

This chain's CDR3 is CAWSTVATNEKLFF. DNA for the CDR3: TGTGCCTGGAGTACAGTGGCAACTAATGAAAAACTGTTTTTT. V and J are TRBV30 and TRBJ1-4; D is uncertain. The CDR3 covers 14 residues. The V gene's germline CDR1 is GTSNPN and CDR2 SVGIG (reference sequence). V gave up 2 bases and J gave up 0 bases, with 7 bases separating them.

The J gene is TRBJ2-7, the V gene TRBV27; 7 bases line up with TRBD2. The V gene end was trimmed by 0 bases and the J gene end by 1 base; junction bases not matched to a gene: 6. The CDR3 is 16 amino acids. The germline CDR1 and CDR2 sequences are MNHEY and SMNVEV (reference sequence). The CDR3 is CASSLSGGEGSYEQYF. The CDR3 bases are TGTGCCAGCAGTTTATCGGGAGGGGAGGGATCCTACGAGCAGTACTTC.

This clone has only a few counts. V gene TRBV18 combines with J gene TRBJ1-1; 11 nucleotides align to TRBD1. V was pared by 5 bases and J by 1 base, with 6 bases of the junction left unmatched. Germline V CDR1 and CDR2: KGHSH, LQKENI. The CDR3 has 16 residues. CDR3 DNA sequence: TGTGCCAGCTCAACCGGACAGGGGGCTCCGAACACTGAAGCTTTCTTT. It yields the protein CASSTGQGAPNTEAFF.

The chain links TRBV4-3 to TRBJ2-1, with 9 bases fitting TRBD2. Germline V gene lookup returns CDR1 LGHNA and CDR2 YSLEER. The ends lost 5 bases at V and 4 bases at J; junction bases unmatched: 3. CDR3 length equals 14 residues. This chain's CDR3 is CASSEGLAYNEQFF. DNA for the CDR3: TGCGCCAGCAGCGAGGGACTAGCTTACAATGAGCAGTTCTTC.

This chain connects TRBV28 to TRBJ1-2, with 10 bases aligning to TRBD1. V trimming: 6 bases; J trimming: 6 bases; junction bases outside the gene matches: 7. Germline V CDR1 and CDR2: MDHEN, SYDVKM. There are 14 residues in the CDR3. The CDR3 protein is CASSTGQGVNGYTF. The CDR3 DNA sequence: TGTGCCAGCAGCACCGGACAGGGGGTTAATGGCTACACCTTC.

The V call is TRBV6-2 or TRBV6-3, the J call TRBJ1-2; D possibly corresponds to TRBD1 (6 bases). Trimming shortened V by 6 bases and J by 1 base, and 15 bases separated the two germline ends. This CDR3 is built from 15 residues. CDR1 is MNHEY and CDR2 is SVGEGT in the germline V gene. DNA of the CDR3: TGTGCCAGCAGCTCCACCGACAGGAGTAACTATGGCTACACCTTC. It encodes CASSSTDRSNYGYTF.

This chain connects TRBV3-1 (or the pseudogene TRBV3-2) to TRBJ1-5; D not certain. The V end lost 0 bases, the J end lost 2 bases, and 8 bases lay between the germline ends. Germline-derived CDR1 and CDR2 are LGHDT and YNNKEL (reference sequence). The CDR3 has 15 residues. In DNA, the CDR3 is TGTGCCAGCAGCCAAGATAGCGTCGGCAATCAGCCCCAGCATTTT. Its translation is CASSQDSVGNQPQHF.

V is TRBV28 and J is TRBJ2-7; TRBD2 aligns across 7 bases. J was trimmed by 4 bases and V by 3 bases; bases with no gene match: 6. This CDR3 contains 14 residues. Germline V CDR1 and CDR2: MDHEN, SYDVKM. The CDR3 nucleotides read TGTGCCAGCAGTTTCCCCCAGGGAGGGTACGAGCAGTACTTC. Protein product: CASSFPQGGYEQYF.

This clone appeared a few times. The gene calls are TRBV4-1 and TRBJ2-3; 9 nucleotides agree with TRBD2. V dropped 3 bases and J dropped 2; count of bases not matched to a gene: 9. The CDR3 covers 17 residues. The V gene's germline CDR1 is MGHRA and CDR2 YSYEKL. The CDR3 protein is CASSHLLQREATDTQYF. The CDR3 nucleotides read TGCGCCAGCAGCCACCTCCTCCAGCGGGAGGCCACAGATACGCAGTATTTT.

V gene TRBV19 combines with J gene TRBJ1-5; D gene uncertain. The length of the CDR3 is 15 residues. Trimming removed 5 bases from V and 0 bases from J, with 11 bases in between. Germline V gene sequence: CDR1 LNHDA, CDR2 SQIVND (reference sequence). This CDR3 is CASSPNGYSNQPQHF. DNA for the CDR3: TGTGCCAGTAGTCCTAACGGTTATAGCAATCAGCCCCAGCATTTT.